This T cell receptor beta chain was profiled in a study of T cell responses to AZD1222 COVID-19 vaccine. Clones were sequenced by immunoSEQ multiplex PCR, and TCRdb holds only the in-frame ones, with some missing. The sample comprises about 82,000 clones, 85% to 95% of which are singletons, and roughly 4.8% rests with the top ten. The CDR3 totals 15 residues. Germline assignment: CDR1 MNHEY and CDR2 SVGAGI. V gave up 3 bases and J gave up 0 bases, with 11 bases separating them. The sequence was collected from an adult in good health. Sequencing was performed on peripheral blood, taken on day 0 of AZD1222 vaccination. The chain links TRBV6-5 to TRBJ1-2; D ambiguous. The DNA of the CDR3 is TGTGCCAGCAGTTATTCGCTCGGAACTAACTATGGCTACACCTTC. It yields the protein CASSYSLGTNYGYTF.